The present TCR beta chain was sequenced within a study of T cell repertoires in cytomegalovirus infection. Via MiXCR, TCRdb re-called the reads, giving one row per CDR3 protein. Seen here are approximately 500,000 distinct CDR3 sequences, around 30% observed once, and the top ten hold roughly 17%. This CDR3 is 14 amino acids long. The germline CDR1 and CDR2 sequences are SGHTA and FQGNSA. V shed 4 bases, J shed 5 bases, and the junction held 6 bases outside the gene matches. This clonotype came up a few times. Its antigen is undetermined. This clonotype was obtained from a human donor in good health (CMV status not recorded). Some clones in this sample may be carry-over from other donors' samples. Specimen: cultured PBMCs, collected from culture after CMV antigen stimulation. This chain joins TRBV7-2 and TRBJ1-1, with 8 bases aligning to TRBD1. The CDR3 nucleotides read TGTGCCAGCAGCTGGGACAGGAGTAGGACTGAAGCTTTCTTT. It is translated as CASSWDRSRTEAFF.